This T cell receptor (beta chain) is from a study of CDR3 diversity in severe acne (dated by TCRdb to between 2017 and 2020). The cysteine opens and the phenylalanine closes a CDR3 of 12 amino acids. Only the CDR3 DNA is retained, 36 bases long and in frame from the first base. CDR1 and CDR2 are read off the germline V gene (reference sequence) as DFQATT and SNEGSKA. Clipping removes 5 bases from V and 3 bases from J, with 3 as the unmatched junction base count. Library prep was done by PCR. Sequenced on an Illumina HiSeq 2000. In TCRdb, the public reads were trimmed at Q25 with fastp and aligned with MiXCR, with productive beta chains retained. CDR3 protein sequences are deduplicated, and each keeps its most common genes and DNA. The sample has about 98,000 distinct CDR3 sequences on record, roughly half of them singletons. The ten largest clones take up roughly an eighth of the sample. This clonotype is medium-sized (0.01 to 0.1%) in its sample. Its antigen target is currently unknown. No clone much larger than this one lies a single base away; base qualities are absent.

The TCR sequence derives from a male donor with acne. The chain is assembled from TRBV20-1 and TRBJ1-2, with 7 junctional bases fitting TRBD1. Sequencing was done on a sample of blood. The sequenced DNA: TGCAGTGCTCAAACAGGGGACTATGGCTACACCTTC. It encodes CSAQTGDYGYTF.